The 4 T cell receptor beta chains below were found in one sample sequenced in a study of cytomegalovirus exposure and HLA in healthy donors. Amplification used 60 Vbeta primers and 13 Jbeta primers. Repertoires were generated with immunoSEQ multiplex PCR, while TCRdb's copy carries only in-frame clones and drops some. The table has roughly 140,000 clones, 73% seen once. The sequencing input was PBMCs. These receptors all come from a human donor in good health.

This clone has a handful of counts. V is TRBV4-1 and J is TRBJ1-3; 7 nucleotides agree with TRBD1. Unmatched junction bases numbered 10, after V lost 4 bases and J lost 4 bases. Germline CDR1 is MGHRA and CDR2 is YSYEKL. This CDR3 spans 16 amino acids. The CDR3 loop is CASSRRTGQGGNTIYF. CDR3 bases: TGCGCCAGCAGCCGTCGGACAGGCCAAGGAGGAAACACCATATATTTT.

This sequence joins TRBV27 and TRBJ1-6; unclear D gene. The germline V and J ends were trimmed by 3 bases and 13 bases, with 13 bases remaining between them. CDR3 size: 13 residues. Looked up from germline, CDR1 is MNHEY and CDR2 is SMNVEV (reference sequence). The CDR3 DNA reads as TGTGCCAGCAGTTTCCGGACTGTCTGCCCCCTCCACTTT. Protein product: CASSFRTVCPLHF.

In DNA, the CDR3 is TGTGCCAGCTGCCCCACAGGGGGCTACTACGAGCAGTACTTC. Translating it yields CASCPTGGYYEQYF. The chain has TRBV6-5 and TRBJ2-7; 9 nucleotides align to TRBD1. The germline V gene encodes CDR1 MNHEY and CDR2 SVGAGI. The CDR3 has 14 residues. V lost 8 bases, J lost 3 bases, and 8 bases stayed unmatched.

This clone was counted a few times. The rearrangement uses TRBV9 and TRBJ2-3, with D perhaps matching TRBD1 (6 bases). CDR3 length: 14 amino acids. The V end was cut by 3 bases, the J end by 7 bases, with 15 bases between. Germline V CDR1 and CDR2: SGDLS, YYNGEE. CDR3 sequence reads: CASSAGHGPYTQYF. DNA for the CDR3: TGTGCCAGCAGCGCGGGACACGGACCTTATACGCAGTATTTT.